The 31 T cell receptor beta chains below all came from one sample that was sequenced in a study of CD8+CD57+ T cells in acquired aplastic anemia. The template used for profiling TCR beta VDJ and CDR3 was genomic DNA. TCRdb redid the calling of the reads with MiXCR, one entry per CDR3 protein. The sample yields more than 70,000 distinct CDR3 sequences, just over 70% seen once. Individuals selected for sequencing had exhibited CD8+CD57+ cell expansion on flow cytometry. The sequenced material came from sorted CD4+, CD8+, or CD8+CD57+ T cells (not recorded which) from PBMCs. The receptors stem from a human donor with aplastic anemia.

This chain uses TRBV20-1 with TRBJ1-1; the D gene is possibly TRBD1 (5 bases). Germline V CDR1 and CDR2: DFQATT, SNEGSKA (reference sequence). Trimming removed 3 bases from V and 3 bases from J, with 17 bases in between. The CDR3 runs to 15 residues. In nucleotides, the CDR3 is TGCAGTGCTAGGGGTGTCGGGGCTGGGGACACTGAAGCTTTCTTT. This translates into CSARGVGAGDTEAFF.

This clonotype showed up just a few times. This chain uses TRBV7-9 with TRBJ1-6, with 7 bases matching TRBD1. CDR1 SEHNR and CDR2 FQNEAQ come from the germline V gene (reference sequence). CDR3 size: 14 residues. The ends lost 10 bases at V and 9 bases at J; junction bases unmatched: 12. CDR3 region: CAKPDGQVGSPLHF. The DNA of the CDR3 is TGTGCCAAACCGGACGGACAGGTCGGTTCACCCCTCCACTTT.

This clonotype came up once. V gene TRBV25-1 combines with J gene TRBJ2-5; D is possibly TRBD2 (5 bases). The CDR3 covers 15 residues. CDR1 and CDR2 (germline): MGHDK, SYGVNS. V was clipped by 8 bases and J by 1 base, with 17 bases between them. The CDR3 protein is CASQLGEGRQETQYF. As DNA, the CDR3 is TGTGCCAGCCAACTCGGGGAAGGACGCCAAGAGACCCAGTACTTC.

Only a few counts were recorded for this clonotype. The chain links TRBV7-9 to TRBJ2-1, with a tentative D call TRBD2 (5 bases). Trimming took 5 bases from V and 15 from J, leaving 17 bases between them. The V gene's germline CDR1 is SEHNR and CDR2 FQNEAQ (reference sequence). This CDR3 comprises 12 residues. For the CDR3, the DNA is TGTGCCAGCAGCCCGCCGGGGTCTCTGGTGTTCTTC. As protein: CASSPPGSLVFF.

The chain has TRBV9 and TRBJ2-1; D possibly uses TRBD1 or TRBD2 (5 bases each). The V and J ends lost 4 bases and 7 bases respectively, with 18 bases between them. The germline V gene encodes CDR1 SGDLS and CDR2 YYNGEE. The CDR3 runs to 15 residues. The CDR3 coding sequence is TGTGCCAGCAGCCTTTGGGGCCAAGAGGGGAATGAGCAGTTCTTC. Its protein is CASSLWGQEGNEQFF.

The rearrangement links TRBV7-9 to TRBJ1-6; 9 positions match TRBD1. Germline lookup yields CDR1 SEHNR and CDR2 FQNEAQ (reference sequence). Trimming cost V 7 bases and J 7 bases; bases outside gene matches: 5. This CDR3 contains 14 residues. The CDR3 is CASMGTGSNSPLHF. CDR3 bases: TGTGCCAGCATGGGGACAGGGTCGAATTCACCCCTCCACTTT.

V usage is TRBV20-1 and J usage is TRBJ2-7, with no clear D. The CDR3 extends over 13 amino acids. The germline CDR1 and CDR2 sequences are DFQATT and SNEGSKA (reference sequence). V gave up 0 bases and J gave up 6 bases, with 12 bases separating them. In nucleotides, the CDR3 is TGCAGTGCTAGAGACCCCGTTGGGGTCGAGCAGTACTTC. Its protein product is CSARDPVGVEQYF.

The V gene is TRBV12-3 or TRBV12-4, the J gene TRBJ1-2, with 9 bases that match TRBD1. The V gene end was trimmed by 5 bases and the J gene end by 14 bases; junction bases not matched to a gene: 6. The CDR3 length is 11 residues. The CDR3 reads CASSHRDRDTF. The CDR3 nucleotides read TGTGCCAGCAGTCACCGGGACAGGGATACCTTC.

J is TRBJ1-5 and V is TRBV5-4; TRBD1 might be the D (5 bases). The CDR3 runs to 19 residues. The germline gives CDR1 SGHNT, CDR2 YYREEE (reference sequence). The ends were cut back, 0 bases at V and 7 bases at J, with 26 bases in the middle. DNA of the CDR3: TGTGCCAGCAGCTTGGCCTCCCTCGACTCTCAGGGCCCGGGACAGCCCCAGCATTTT. Its translation is CASSLASLDSQGPGQPQHF. Using reference TRBV5-4 and TRBJ1-5 for the parts outside the CDR3, the full variable domain is ETGVTQSPTHLIKTRGQQVTLRCSSQSGHNTVSWYQQALGQGPQFIFQYYREEENGRGNFPPRFSGLQFPNYSSELNVNALELDDSALYLCASSLASLDSQGPGQPQHFGDGTRLSIL.

The CDR3 sequence is CASSLDDRAVRGAFF. DNA for the CDR3: TGTGCCAGCAGCTTAGACGATCGGGCAGTGCGGGGAGCTTTCTTT. V and J are TRBV7-8 and TRBJ1-1, with D unclear. The germline gives CDR1 SGHVS, CDR2 FQNEAQ. The CDR3 totals 15 residues. The ends were cut back, 1 base at V and 10 bases at J, with 19 bases in the middle.

This clonotype occurred a few times. One junction end disagrees with the germline gene, perhaps due to a read error. Written as DNA, the CDR3 is TGTGTCAGCAGCTTGGCCCGGGATTCCACCCCTCGCCAGTATTTT. Translated: CVSSLARDSTPRQYF. This sequence joins TRBV5-6 and TRBJ2-3, with D possibly being TRBD2 (5 bases). The CDR3 runs to 15 residues. Germline-derived CDR1 and CDR2 are SGHDT and YYEEEE. The full variable domain, with the rest looked up from reference TRBV5-6 and TRBJ2-3, is DAGVTQSPTHLIKTRGQQVTLRCSPKSGHDTVSWYQQALGQGPQFIFQYYEEEERQRGNFPDRFSGHQFPNYSSELNVNALLLGDSALYLCVSSLARDSTPRQYFGPGTRLTVL.

The chain uses TRBV7-8 and TRBJ2-3, with 9 nucleotides matching TRBD1. The CDR3 is made up of 15 amino acids. V dropped 2 bases and J dropped 3; count of bases not matched to a gene: 3. Germline lookup yields CDR1 SGHVS and CDR2 FQNEAQ. CDR3: CASSLYRGPTDTQYF. For the CDR3, the DNA is TGTGCCAGCAGCTTATACAGGGGGCCGACAGATACGCAGTATTTT.

The chain combines TRBV15 with TRBJ2-7; 7 bases line up with TRBD2. CDR1 LNHNV and CDR2 YYDKDF come from the germline V gene (reference sequence). The trim removed 3 bases at V and 2 bases at J, leaving 7 bases unmatched. The CDR3 covers 15 residues. In nucleotides, the CDR3 is TGTGCCACCAGCAGGGGGGGGGTACCGGCCTACGAGCAGTACTTC. Protein: CATSRGGVPAYEQYF.

V and J are TRBV10-2 and TRBJ2-7; 8 bases are a match to TRBD1. Losses at the gene ends were 6 bases for V and 6 bases for J; bases not matched to a gene: 10. The CDR3 is 14 amino acids. Germline values: CDR1 WSHSY, CDR2 SAAADI. CDR3 protein: CASSLRGRFLEQYF. CDR3 bases: TGCGCCAGCAGCCTCAGGGGGCGATTCCTCGAGCAGTACTTC.

The V and J genes are TRBV7-6 and TRBJ1-5; D ambiguous. Trimming pared 2 bases from V and 7 bases from J, leaving 9 bases between. The length of the CDR3 is 13 residues. Germline CDR1 reads SGHVS; CDR2 reads FNYEAQ. The DNA for the CDR3 is TGTGCCAGCAGCTTAAGCGAACGACAGCCCCAGCATTTT. It is translated as CASSLSERQPQHF.

The gene calls are TRBV2 and TRBJ2-6, with D possibly matching TRBD1 (5 bases). The germline V gene encodes CDR1 SNHLY and CDR2 FYNNEI. CDR3 length: 15 residues. Trimming pared 3 bases from V and 11 bases from J, leaving 17 bases between. The CDR3 bases are TGTGCCAGCAGTGAGGTTGACAGCAACTCCTACGTCCTGACTTTC. Translated: CASSEVDSNSYVLTF.

Turning to this clonotype: With a much larger clone just one base away, this may be a read error. The chain uses TRBV3-1 and TRBJ2-7; TRBD1 might be the D (5 bases). Per germline, CDR1 LGHDT and CDR2 YNNKEL (reference sequence). The CDR3 has 14 residues. CDR3 nucleotide sequence: TGTGCCAGCAGCCAGGACACGAGCTCCTACGAGCAGCACTTC. Translation gives CASSQDTSSYEQHF.

The V and J genes are TRBV29-1 and TRBJ1-2; no firm D call. The V and J ends lost 0 bases and 8 bases respectively, with 7 bases between them. CDR3 length: 11 residues. From germline, CDR1 is SQVTM and CDR2 ANQGSEA. The CDR3 DNA reads TGCAGCGTTGAAGATCGGAGAGGCTACACCTTC. Its translation: CSVEDRRGYTF.

CDR3 in DNA: TGTGCCAGCGCCTACGGGACAGGGGGCTACAATGAGCAGTTCTTC. As protein: CASAYGTGGYNEQFF. V is TRBV25-1 and J is TRBJ2-1; TRBD1 agrees at 11 bases. Germline V gene sequence: CDR1 MGHDK, CDR2 SYGVNS. Trimming took 8 bases from V and 3 from J; bases not matched to a gene: 6. The CDR3 length is 15 residues.

The chain uses TRBV10-3 and TRBJ2-7; the match to TRBD1 covers 8 bases. With 6 bases clipped from V and 2 bases from J, the junction kept 9 bases outside the gene matches. The germline gives CDR1 ENHRY, CDR2 SYGVKD. The CDR3 extends over 15 amino acids. Written as DNA, the CDR3 is TGTGCCATCAGAACTGAACAGGGGGACGCCTACGAGCAGTACTTC. Amino acids: CAIRTEQGDAYEQYF.

V usage is TRBV29-1 and J usage is TRBJ2-3; possibly TRBD1 for D (6 bases). Between the trimmed V and J ends, which lost 2 bases and 3 bases, there was a span of 18 bases. Looked up from germline, CDR1 is SQVTM and CDR2 is ANQGSEA. The CDR3 is made up of 16 amino acids. As DNA, the CDR3 is TGCAGCGTTGAAACGCCAGGGGACCCAGGGACAGATACGCAGTATTTT. Translation gives CSVETPGDPGTDTQYF.

This rearrangement joins TRBV2 to TRBJ2-5; perhaps TRBD1 as D (5 bases). V shed 11 bases and J shed 2 bases, with 12 bases lying between them. Germline V lookup: CDR1 SNHLY, CDR2 FYNNEI. The CDR3 covers 12 residues. This chain's CDR3 is CASRAEQETQYF. The DNA for the CDR3 is TGTGCCTCCAGGGCAGAGCAAGAGACCCAGTACTTC.

This chain connects TRBV7-9 to TRBJ1-1; D might be TRBD1 (5 bases). Germline V gene lookup returns CDR1 SEHNR and CDR2 FQNEAQ (reference sequence). Trimming removed 6 bases at V and 5 bases at J, with 10 bases between. The CDR3 runs to 12 residues. The CDR3 DNA reads TGTGCCAGCAGAACGGAGGGGACTGAAGCTTTCTTT. It codes for CASRTEGTEAFF.

The chain links TRBV20-1 to TRBJ2-5, with 9 bases that match TRBD2. Germline assignment: CDR1 DFQATT and CDR2 SNEGSKA (reference sequence). This CDR3 region has 15 residues. The ends lost 3 bases at V and 5 bases at J; junction bases unmatched: 10. CDR3 sequence reads: CSARRGGRGWETQYF. The CDR3 nucleotides read TGCAGTGCTAGGCGGGGGGGTCGCGGGTGGGAGACCCAGTACTTC.

This clonotype was counted only a few times. The rearrangement links TRBV9 to TRBJ2-1; 9 bases map to TRBD2. The CDR3 runs 15 residues. The trim removed 0 bases at V and 8 bases at J, leaving 6 bases unmatched. The V gene's germline CDR1 is SGDLS and CDR2 YYNGEE. CDR3 loop: CASSVGREGPDEQFF. In DNA, the CDR3 is TGTGCCAGCAGCGTAGGGCGGGAGGGCCCAGATGAGCAGTTCTTC.

This chain links TRBV9 with TRBJ1-2; D is ambiguous. The CDR3 length is 13 residues. Trimming cost V 0 bases and J 8 bases, with 11 bases left between them. The germline CDR1 and CDR2 sequences are SGDLS and YYNGEE. DNA of the CDR3: TGTGCCAGCAGCGTAGCTAAAGGGTGGGGCTACACCTTC. Its protein is CASSVAKGWGYTF.

This clonotype was counted only a few times. Here the CDR3 DNA reads TGTGCCACCAGTGATCGTCCTTCAAGGGGCACCGGGGAGCTGTTTTTT. As protein: CATSDRPSRGTGELFF. The chain recombines TRBV24-1 with TRBJ2-2, with D perhaps matching TRBD1 (5 bases). The CDR3 is 16 residues long. Per germline, CDR1 KGHDR and CDR2 SFDVKD. The V and J ends lost 3 bases and 4 bases respectively, with 14 bases between them.

The chain joins TRBV10-1 to TRBJ1-2; D unresolved. Germline V gives CDR1 WNHNN, CDR2 SYGVQD (reference sequence). V shed 0 bases and J shed 8 bases, with 10 bases lying between them. This CDR3 region has 13 residues. The CDR3 here is CASSESRFGGYTF. The CDR3, as DNA: TGCGCCAGCAGTGAGTCCCGGTTTGGCGGCTACACCTTC.

This clonotype was picked up many times. The genes are TRBV7-3 and TRBJ1-1; possibly TRBD1 for D (5 bases). Germline CDR1 and CDR2: SGHTA and FQGTGA. The CDR3 sequence is 14 residues long. V was cut by 2 bases and J by 4 bases, with 11 bases left in between. CDR3 nucleotides: TGTGCCAGCAGCTTAGCGGGGGATAGCACTGAAGCTTTCTTT. Its protein product is CASSLAGDSTEAFF.

This chain uses TRBV7-9 with TRBJ1-1, with D possibly being TRBD1 (5 bases). The CDR3 runs to 15 residues. V lost 4 bases and J 0 bases, leaving 12 bases between the germline ends. Germline-derived CDR1 and CDR2 are SEHNR and FQNEAQ (reference sequence). The CDR3 DNA reads as TGTGCCAGCAGCTCCCGCAGGGCCATGAACACTGAAGCTTTCTTT. Encoded protein: CASSSRRAMNTEAFF.

This clonotype was found a few times. V gene TRBV19 combines with J gene TRBJ2-3, with TRBD2 matching 11 bases. The junction had 3 bases not matched to a gene; V was cut back by 6 bases and J by 4 bases. Germline V gives CDR1 LNHDA, CDR2 SQIVND (reference sequence). The CDR3 length is 14 residues. The CDR3 DNA is TGTGCCAGTAGACTAGCGGGAGCGGCAGATACGCAGTATTTT. Residues: CASRLAGAADTQYF.